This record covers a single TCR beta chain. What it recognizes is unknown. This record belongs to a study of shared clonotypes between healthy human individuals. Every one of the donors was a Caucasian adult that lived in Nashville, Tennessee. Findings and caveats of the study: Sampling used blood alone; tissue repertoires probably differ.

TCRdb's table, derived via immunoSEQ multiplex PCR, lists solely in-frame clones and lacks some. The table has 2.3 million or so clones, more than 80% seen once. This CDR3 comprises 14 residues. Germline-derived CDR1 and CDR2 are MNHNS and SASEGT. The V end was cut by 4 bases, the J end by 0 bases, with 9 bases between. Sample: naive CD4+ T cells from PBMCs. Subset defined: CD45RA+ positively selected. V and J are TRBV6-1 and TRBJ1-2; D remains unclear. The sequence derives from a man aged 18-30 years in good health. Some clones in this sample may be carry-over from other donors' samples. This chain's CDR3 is CASSGAPSNYGYTF. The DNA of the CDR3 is TGTGCCAGCAGTGGGGCACCGTCTAACTATGGCTACACCTTC.